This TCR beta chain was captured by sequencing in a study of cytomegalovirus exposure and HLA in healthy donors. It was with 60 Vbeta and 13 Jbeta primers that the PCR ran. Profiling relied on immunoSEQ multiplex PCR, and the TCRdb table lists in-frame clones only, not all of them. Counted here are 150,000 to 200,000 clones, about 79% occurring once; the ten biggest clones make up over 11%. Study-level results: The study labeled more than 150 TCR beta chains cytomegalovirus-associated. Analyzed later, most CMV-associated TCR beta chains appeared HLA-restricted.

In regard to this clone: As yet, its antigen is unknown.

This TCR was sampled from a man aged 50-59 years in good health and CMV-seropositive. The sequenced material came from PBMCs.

The DNA for the CDR3 is TGTGCCGGCAAGGTGACAACGAACACTGAAGCTTTCTTT. Its translation is CAGKVTTNTEAFF. The chain recombines TRBV6-4 with TRBJ1-1; D is uncertain. There are 13 residues in the CDR3. The V and J ends lost 11 bases and 1 base respectively, with 14 bases between them. Germline-derived CDR1 and CDR2 are MRHNA and SNTAGT.